Listed below are T cell receptor beta chains from one sample, sequenced in a study of shared clonotypes between healthy human individuals. Produced via immunoSEQ multiplex PCR; TCRdb's table is partial and in-frame only. The profile covers about 520,000 clones, with around 96% appearing a single time and about 0.067% taken by the ten largest. Specimen: naive CD4+ T cells sorted from blood. Source of these receptors: a woman in her twenties or thirties in good health. Each CDR3 is given with its conserved first and last residue. The D gene is left open where the match is weak. The size field is filled for only some rows; it gives once, few, many or a size class.

>TRBD1|TRBJ2-2|TRBV5-1|.
TGCGCCAGCAGCTCCCCAAAAGGACAGGGCGTAAGTGGGACCGGGGAGCTGTTTTTT
CASSSPKGQGVSGTGELFF
>TRBD1|TRBJ1-1|TRBV6-5|.
TGTGCCAGCAGTTACCGAGGACAGGGTACAGCTTTCTTT
CASSYRGQGTAFF
>.|TRBJ2-7|TRBV4-1|.
TGCGCCAGCAGCCACGCAATGGACTACTACGAGCAGTACTTC
CASSHAMDYYEQYF
>.|TRBJ2-1|TRBV4-1|.
TGCGCCAGCAGCCCCGGGGCAAGGGGGAGAAGGAGCAATGAGCAGTTCTTC
CASSPGARGRRSNEQFF
>.|TRBJ2-1|TRBV25-1|.
TGTGCCAGCAGTAGGGTGGACCTCCGCTCCTACAATGAGCAGTTCTTC
CASSRVDLRSYNEQFF
>.|TRBJ2-2|TRBV6-5|.
TGTGCCAGCAGTTATAAGAACACCGGGGAGCTGTTTTTT
CASSYKNTGELFF
>TRBD2|TRBJ2-3|TRBV5-1|.
TGCGCCAGCAGGAGTAGCGGGGACAGCACAGATACGCAGTATTTT
CASRSSGDSTDTQYF
>.|TRBJ1-1|TRBV5-1|.
TGCGCCAGCAGCTTGGAGAGTGGCGGTGAAGCTTTCTTT
CASSLESGGEAFF
>TRBD2|TRBJ2-5|TRBV7-9|.
TGTGCCAGCAGCTTAGGGACTAGCGGGGCCCCGGTGGAAGAGACCCAGTACTTC
CASSLGTSGAPVEETQYF
>.|TRBJ1-5|TRBV7-2|.
TGTGCCAGCAGCTTCCGGGACGCGAGACAGCCCCAGCATTTT
CASSFRDARQPQHF
>.|TRBJ1-3|TRBV6-5|.
TGTGCCAGCAGTCGCGGAAACACCATATATTTT
CASSRGNTIYF
>.|TRBJ2-3|TRBV7-2|.
TGTGCCAGCAGCCGTGCCAGCACAGATACGCAGTATTTT
CASSRASTDTQYF
>.|TRBJ1-4|TRBV6-1|.
TGTGCCACTACCAGAGGCATTGCAACTAATGAAAAACTGTTTTTT
CATTRGIATNEKLFF
>TRBD1|TRBJ2-4|TRBV19|.
TGTGCCAGTAGTGGGACAGGGGGCAGGAACATTCAGTACTTC
CASSGTGGRNIQYF
>.|TRBJ2-1|TRBV5-1|.
TGCGCCAGCAGTTCGGACATGACGGCGTCTTTCCCCAACAATGAGCAGTTCTTC
CASSSDMTASFPNNEQFF
>.|TRBJ2-1|TRBV6-6|once
.
CASSTSDTYNEQFF
>.|TRBJ2-3|TRBV7-3|.
TGTGCCAGCAGTCTGACGAGGGACACAGATACGCAGTATTTT
CASSLTRDTDTQYF
>TRBD1|TRBJ2-3|TRBV7-2|.
TGTGCCAGCAGCGCCGGGACAGGGGGCGCGGATACGCAGTATTTT
CASSAGTGGADTQYF
>.|TRBJ1-2|TRBV28|.
TGTGCCAGCAGAGGGGCGCCGCATGGCTACACCTTC
CASRGAPHGYTF
>.|TRBJ2-3|TRBV6-6|.
TGTGCCAGCATGCAGTGGGATACGCAGTATTTT
CASMQWDTQYF
>TRBD2|TRBJ2-3|TRBV7-6|.
TGTGCCAGCAGCTTAGAAGGTGCGGGAGGGGATACGCAGTATTTT
CASSLEGAGGDTQYF
>.|TRBJ2-3|TRBV5-1|.
TGCGCCAGCAGCTTGGGAGGTACAGATACGCAGTATTTT
CASSLGGTDTQYF
>.|TRBJ1-2|TRBV4-1|.
TGCGCCAGCAGCCAAGATGAGACAATTGACTACACCTTC
CASSQDETIDYTF
>.|TRBJ1-4|TRBV5-1|.
TGCGCCAGCAACTGGGGCGGGGGAGATAATGAAAAACTGTTTTTT
CASNWGGGDNEKLFF
>TRBD2|TRBJ2-7|TRBV5-1|.
TGCGCCAGCAGAGAAACGGGAGGCTGGGAAGAGCAGTACTTC
CASRETGGWEEQYF
>TRBD1|TRBJ2-2|TRBV5-1|.
TGCGCCAGCAGCTCGTTGGACAGGGTAACCGGGGAGCTGTTTTTT
CASSSLDRVTGELFF
>TRBD2|TRBJ2-7|TRBV4-1|.
TGCGCCAGCGCCCGACTAGCGGGAGGCGCCCACGAGCAGTACTTC
CASARLAGGAHEQYF